This TCR beta chain comes out of a study of blood T cells in healthy people across ages (dated by TCRdb to about 2015). The study in broad terms: In model experiments, template switching captured roughly one uniquely barcoded TCR beta cDNA molecule for every two T cells. Using deep sequencing normalized with unique cDNA molecular identifiers, the study measured how TCR beta repertoire diversity changes with age. Two additional independent replicas of 1 million unique cDNA reads from the same blood draw were analyzed for two donors (one aged 18 to 30 and one aged 80 or older). The donors were split into four age groups: young (average about 16 years), middle-aged (39), aged (62) and long-lived (about 82). To avoid experimental bias, donors of different ages were distributed randomly across sequencing lanes.

What the authors observed across the whole study: Compared with the aged group, the long-lived group had more naive CD4+ T cells, fewer expanded clones and increased TCR diversity, suggesting age selection. Observed TCR beta diversity per million T cells fell roughly linearly with age, and a significant reduction was already apparent by age approximately 41. Estimates of total diversity from one million sequenced T cells were regarded as lower bounds and underestimates. Bulk unsorted PBMC profiling prevented conclusive comparison of naive and antigen-experienced compartments. Observed TCR beta diversity correlated strongly with the percentage of naive T cells measured by flow cytometry. The CMV infection status of donors was not known, potentially confounding age-related changes in expanded clonotypes.

This clonotype was seen a few times. Its antigen remains unidentified. Per-nucleotide qualities are absent, and no much larger clonotype sits a single base away. The donors were around 39 Caucasian individuals from Russia, aged about 6 to 95 years, who were systemically healthy. Each donor gave around 9 milliliters of peripheral blood, collected into EDTA-treated Vacutainer tubes. Ficoll-Paque density-gradient centrifugation was used to isolate PBMCs, with at least 6 million per sample. Total RNA was extracted from PBMCs with Trizol reagent, with at least 5 micrograms obtained per sample. Naive CD45RAhigh/CD27high T cell percentages were measured by flow cytometry on a PBMC aliquot from every donor. The CDR3 contains 15 residues, cysteine and phenylalanine counted. Of the read, only the CDR3 DNA is kept; its 45 bases are in frame from base 1. The germline ends are 14 bases apart after V is trimmed by 1 base and J by 10 bases.

The library relied on 5' RACE. Sequencing took place on an Illumina HiSeq 2500. A second PCR of about 6 to 11 cycles was performed with a sample-barcoded 5' primer and a J-beta primer mix. Each TCR beta cDNA molecule received a unique molecular identifier from a template-switch 5' adaptor carrying 12 random nucleotides. At least 2.5 million CDR3-containing paired-end reads were obtained from each sample. All of the RNA was converted into first-strand cDNA using the Mint cDNA synthesis kit, with a TRBC-specific oligonucleotide serving as the primer. Following uracil-DNA glycosylase treatment, all cDNA underwent a first 18-cycle PCR with the universal primers M1SS and BC2_uni_R. For the original study's pipeline: For normalization, 1 million high-quality reads were randomly selected from each sample, with every read carrying a distinct molecular identifier. Reads with shared molecular identifiers were discarded instead of being binned into consensus sequences. CDR3 identification, clonotype clustering and error correction used MiTCR with a Q25 quality threshold and the strictest error-elimination algorithm. Lower-bound total TCR beta diversity was estimated with a nonparametric unseen species model using Euler transformation. Using fastp at Q25 and MiXCR, TCRdb reprocessed the public reads and kept productive beta chains. Each entry is one CDR3 protein sequence, shown with its most common DNA and genes. In this record, the V and J calls reflect TCRdb's handling and not the investigators' own analysis. In this sample the table shows 350,000 to 450,000 distinct CDR3 sequences, about 55% of which occur a single time. The ten largest clonotypes hold under 65% of the sample.

Sequenced: blood. The rearranged chain carries TRBV12-3 or TRBV12-4 and TRBJ1-6; the D segment could be TRBD1, given 5 matching bases. This TCR was recovered from a man aged 55 to 70 in good health. For the CDR3, the sequence is CASSLEGSRASPLHF. The nucleotides are TGTGCCAGCAGTTTAGAGGGGTCCAGGGCGTCACCCCTCCACTTT.